This entry is about one T cell receptor (beta chain). This CDR3 comprises 12 residues. With 0 bases removed from V and 7 bases from J, the gap between germline ends came to 7 bases. Germline V gene data show CDR1 as KGHSH and CDR2 as LQKENI. This record belongs to a study of blood T cell repertoires in COVID-19. On the study more broadly: The United States, Italy and Spain provided the acute and convalescent COVID-19 samples. In each case, the material was cDNA or gDNA derived from T cells, B-cell-depleted T cells, or PBMCs.

In the authors' methods: Reference gene primer amplification gave estimated nucleated cell counts. This table comes from immunoSEQ multiplex PCR, and its TCRdb copy is limited to in-frame clones, with some not included. Clone size and V and J calls were adopted from that table, with D and trimming inferred from the DNA. The table has more than 250,000 clones, roughly 87% seen once. Participants were aged about 18 to 100 years from 20 to 30 US areas. This chain joins TRBV18 and TRBJ2-7; D unclear. The sequence derives from a woman aged 25 to 39 who had recovered from COVID-19. The material sequenced was PBMCs or T cells enriched from blood (not recorded which). CDR3 sequence (DNA): TGTGCCAGCTCACCACCGGCCGGGGAGCAGTACTTC. Translating gives CASSPPAGEQYF.